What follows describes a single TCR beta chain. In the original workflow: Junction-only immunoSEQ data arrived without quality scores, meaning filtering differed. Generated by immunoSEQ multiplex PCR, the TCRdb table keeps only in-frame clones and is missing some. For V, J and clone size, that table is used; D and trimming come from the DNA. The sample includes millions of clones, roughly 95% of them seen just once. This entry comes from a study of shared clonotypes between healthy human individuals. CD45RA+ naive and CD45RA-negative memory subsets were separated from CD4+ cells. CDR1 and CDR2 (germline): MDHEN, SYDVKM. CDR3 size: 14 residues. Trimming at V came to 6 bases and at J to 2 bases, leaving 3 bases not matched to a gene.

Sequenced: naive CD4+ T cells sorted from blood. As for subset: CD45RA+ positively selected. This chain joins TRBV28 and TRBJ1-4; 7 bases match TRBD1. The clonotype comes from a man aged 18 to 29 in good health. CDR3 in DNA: TGTGCCAGCAGGGAGGGACAGACTAATGAAAAACTGTTTTTT. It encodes CASREGQTNEKLFF.